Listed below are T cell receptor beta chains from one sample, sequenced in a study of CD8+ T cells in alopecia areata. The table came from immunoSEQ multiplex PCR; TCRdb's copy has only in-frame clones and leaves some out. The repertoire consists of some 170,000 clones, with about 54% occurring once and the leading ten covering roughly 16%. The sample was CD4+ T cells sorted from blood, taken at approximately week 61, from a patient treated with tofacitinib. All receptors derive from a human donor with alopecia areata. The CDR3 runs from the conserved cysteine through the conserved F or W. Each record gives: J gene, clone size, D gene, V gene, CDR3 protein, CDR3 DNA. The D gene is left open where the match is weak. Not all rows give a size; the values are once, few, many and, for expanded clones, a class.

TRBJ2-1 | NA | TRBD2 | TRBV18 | CASSPPGTSGVSSYNEQFF | TGTGCCAGCTCACCCCCCGGGACTAGCGGGGTGAGCTCCTACAATGAGCAGTTCTTC
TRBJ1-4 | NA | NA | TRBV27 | CASSSGTTIAGTLFF | TGTGCCAGCAGTTCCGGGACGACCATAGCTGGTACACTGTTTTTT
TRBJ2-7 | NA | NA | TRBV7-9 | CASSHDSPTLSYEQYF | TGTGCCAGCAGCCACGACAGCCCTACCCTCTCCTACGAGCAGTACTTC
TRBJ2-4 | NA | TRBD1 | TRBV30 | CAWSQQGVTKNIQYF | TGTGCCTGGAGCCAACAGGGGGTGACCAAAAACATTCAGTACTTC
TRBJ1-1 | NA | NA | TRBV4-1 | CASSGLNTEAFF | TGCGCCAGCAGTGGACTGAACACTGAAGCTTTCTTT
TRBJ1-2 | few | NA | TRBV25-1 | CASRGGPYGYTF | TGTGCCAGCAGAGGAGGCCCTTATGGCTACACCTTC
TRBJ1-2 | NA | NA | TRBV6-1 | CASSATRHVYGYTF | TGTGCCAGCAGCGCAACTCGGCACGTCTATGGCTACACCTTC
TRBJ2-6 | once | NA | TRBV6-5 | CASSVGRSGANVLTF | TGTGCCAGCAGTGTAGGCCGCTCTGGGGCCAACGTCCTGACTTTC
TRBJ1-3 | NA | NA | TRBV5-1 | CASSLVPGAPGNTIYF | TGCGCCAGCAGCTTGGTTCCGGGGGCGCCGGGAAACACCATATATTTT
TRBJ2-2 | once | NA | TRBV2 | CASSVVRDTGELFF | TGTGCCAGCAGTGTAGTACGAGACACCGGGGAGCTGTTTTTT
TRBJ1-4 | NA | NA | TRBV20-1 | CSEEKLFF | TGCAGTGAAGAAAAACTGTTTTTT
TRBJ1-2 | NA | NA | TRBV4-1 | CASTPRGNYGYTF | TGCGCCAGCACCCCTAGAGGGAACTATGGCTACACCTTC
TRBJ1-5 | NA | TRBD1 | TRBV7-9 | CASSQTGTANQPQHF | TGTGCCAGCAGCCAGACCGGGACAGCCAATCAGCCCCAGCATTTT
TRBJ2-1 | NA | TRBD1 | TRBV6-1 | CASSEGTGWNEQFF | TGTGCCAGCAGTGAAGGGACAGGGTGGAATGAGCAGTTCTTC
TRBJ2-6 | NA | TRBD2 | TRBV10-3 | CAISGLAGDSGANVLTF | TGTGCCATCAGTGGCCTAGCGGGGGACTCTGGGGCCAACGTCCTGACTTTC
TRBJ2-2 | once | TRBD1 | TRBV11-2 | CASSTRQGAVTGELFF | TGTGCCAGCAGCACCCGACAGGGGGCTGTCACCGGGGAGCTGTTTTTT
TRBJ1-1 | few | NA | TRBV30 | CAWSPRDEAFF | TGTGCCTGGAGCCCACGGGATGAAGCTTTCTTT
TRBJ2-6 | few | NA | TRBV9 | CASSLFSGANVLTF | TGTGCCAGCAGCTTATTCTCTGGGGCCAACGTCCTGACTTTC
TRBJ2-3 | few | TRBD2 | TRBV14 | CASSQELAGVSDTQYF | TGTGCCAGCAGCCAAGAACTAGCGGGGGTCTCAGATACGCAGTATTTT
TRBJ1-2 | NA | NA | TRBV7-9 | CASSSRTGNYGYTF | TGTGCCAGCAGCAGCAGGACGGGGAACTATGGCTACACCTTC
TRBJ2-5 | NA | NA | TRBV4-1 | CASSQVSVATQYF | TGCGCCAGCAGCCAAGTTTCGGTGGCGACCCAGTACTTC
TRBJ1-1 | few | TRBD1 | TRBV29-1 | CSVRDRGNTEAFF | TGCAGCGTGAGGGACAGGGGAAACACTGAAGCTTTCTTT
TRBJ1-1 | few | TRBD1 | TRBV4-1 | CASSPGQGSWRAFF | TGCGCCAGCAGCCCCGGACAGGGAAGCTGGAGGGCTTTCTTT
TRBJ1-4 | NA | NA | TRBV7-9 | CASSKEGATNEKLFF | TGTGCCAGCAGCAAGGAGGGGGCAACTAATGAAAAACTGTTTTTT
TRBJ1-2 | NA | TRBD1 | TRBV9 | CASSTSGGGADGYTF | TGTGCCAGCAGCACTTCGGGAGGGGGCGCCGATGGCTACACCTTC
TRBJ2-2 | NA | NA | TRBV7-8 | CASNLPGHQISGELFF | TGTGCCAGCAACCTACCGGGACATCAGATTTCCGGGGAGCTGTTTTTT
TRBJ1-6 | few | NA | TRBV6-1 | CASSPGPGGSPLHF | TGTGCCAGCAGCCCCGGGCCCGGGGGGTCACCCCTCCACTTT
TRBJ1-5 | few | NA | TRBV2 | CASSVEGDQPQHF | TGTGCCAGCAGTGTCGAGGGGGATCAGCCCCAGCATTTT
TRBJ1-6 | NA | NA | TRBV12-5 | CASGLVPPSSPLHF | TGTGCTAGTGGTTTGGTACCTCCAAGTTCACCCCTCCACTTT
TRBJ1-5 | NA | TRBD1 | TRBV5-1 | CASSLGQGANQPQHF | TGCGCCAGCAGCTTGGGACAGGGGGCCAATCAGCCCCAGCATTTT
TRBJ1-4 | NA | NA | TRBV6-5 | CASTRQPGEKLFF | TGTGCCAGCACACGGCAGCCGGGCGAAAAACTGTTTTTT
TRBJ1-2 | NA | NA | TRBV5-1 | CASSLDPADRSYGYTF | TGCGCCAGCAGCTTGGACCCCGCCGACAGGTCTTATGGCTACACCTTC
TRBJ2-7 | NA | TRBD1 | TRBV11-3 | CASSLDRGFNEQYF | TGTGCCAGCAGCTTGGACAGGGGGTTTAACGAGCAGTACTTC
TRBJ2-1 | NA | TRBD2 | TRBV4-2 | CASSQGAGGSYNEQFF | TGTGCCAGCAGCCAGGGAGCGGGGGGGTCCTACAATGAGCAGTTCTTC
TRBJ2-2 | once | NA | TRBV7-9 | CASSPTSGGFNTGELFF | TGTGCCAGCAGCCCGACTTCGGGGGGCTTTAACACCGGGGAGCTGTTTTTT
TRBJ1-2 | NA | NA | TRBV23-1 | CASSKTGYYGYTF | TGCGCCAGCAGTAAAACAGGGTACTATGGCTACACCTTC
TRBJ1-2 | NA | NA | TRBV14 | CASSRSGAGLGYTF | TGTGCCAGCAGCCGAAGCGGGGCCGGGCTTGGCTACACCTTC
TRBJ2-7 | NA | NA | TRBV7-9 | CAWGDRTFEQYF | TGTGCCTGGGGGGACAGAACCTTCGAGCAGTACTTC
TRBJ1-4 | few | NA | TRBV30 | CAWTPLLRRNEKLFF | TGTGCCTGGACCCCCCTGTTGAGGAGGAATGAAAAACTGTTTTTT
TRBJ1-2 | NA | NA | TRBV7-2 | CASSLKADGYTF | TGTGCCAGCAGCTTAAAGGCAGATGGCTACACCTTC
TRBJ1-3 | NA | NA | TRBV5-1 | CASSLGDGNTIYF | TGCGCCAGCAGCTTAGGGGACGGAAACACCATATATTTT
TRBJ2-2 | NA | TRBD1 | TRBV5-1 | CASSTDRGYGGELFF | TGCGCCAGCAGCACAGACAGGGGATATGGCGGGGAGCTGTTTTTT
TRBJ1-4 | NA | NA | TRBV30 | CAWSVTSGLRLFF | TGTGCCTGGAGTGTCACTTCAGGGCTTCGACTGTTTTTT
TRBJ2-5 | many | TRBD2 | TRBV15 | CATSGRGGLETQYF | TGTGCCACCAGCGGCCGGGGGGGCCTTGAGACCCAGTACTTC
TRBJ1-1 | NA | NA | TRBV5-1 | CASSSGGLAEAFF | TGCGCCAGCAGCTCCGGGGGTCTCGCTGAAGCTTTCTTT
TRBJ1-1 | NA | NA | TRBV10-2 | CASSDGGSFGEAFF | TGCGCCAGCAGTGACGGGGGCAGCTTCGGTGAAGCTTTCTTT
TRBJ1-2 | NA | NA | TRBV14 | CASSQELYGYTF | TGTGCCAGCAGCCAAGAACTCTATGGCTACACCTTC
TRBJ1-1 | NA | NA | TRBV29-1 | CSVAHRVRDTEAFF | TGCAGCGTTGCCCACAGGGTGCGGGACACTGAAGCTTTCTTT
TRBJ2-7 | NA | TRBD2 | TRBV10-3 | CAISGTSGAYEQYF | TGTGCCATCAGCGGGACTAGCGGGGCCTACGAGCAGTACTTC
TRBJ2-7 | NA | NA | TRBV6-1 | CASSYYEQYF | TGTGCCAGCAGCTACTACGAGCAGTACTTC
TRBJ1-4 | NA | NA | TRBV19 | CASSLGQATNEKLFF | TGTGCCAGTAGTCTAGGACAAGCAACTAATGAAAAACTGTTTTTT
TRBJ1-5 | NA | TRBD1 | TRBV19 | CASSMRQGNSNQPQHF | TGTGCCAGTAGTATGAGACAGGGGAATAGCAATCAGCCCCAGCATTTT
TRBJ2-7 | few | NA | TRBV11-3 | CASSLESGSWKQYF | TGTGCCAGCAGCCTCGAATCGGGTTCCTGGAAGCAGTACTTC
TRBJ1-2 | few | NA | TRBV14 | CASSPGISYGYTF | TGTGCCAGCAGCCCAGGAATTAGCTATGGCTACACCTTC
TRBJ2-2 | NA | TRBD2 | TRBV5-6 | CASSLRLAGGELFF | TGTGCCAGCAGCTTAAGACTAGCGGGCGGGGAGCTGTTTTTT
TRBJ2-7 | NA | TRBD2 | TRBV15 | CATRTSGGGYEQYF | TGTGCCACCAGGACGAGCGGGGGAGGCTACGAGCAGTACTTC
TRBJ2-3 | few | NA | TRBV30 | CACRSGETDTQYF | TGTGCCTGCCGAAGTGGGGAAACAGATACGCAGTATTTT
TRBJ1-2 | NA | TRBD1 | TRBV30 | CALPTGTGAGLVYGYTF | TGTGCCCTCCCCACCGGGACAGGTGCGGGTTTGGTCTATGGCTACACCTTC
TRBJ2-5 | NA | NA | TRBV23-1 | CASSRKTNNRETQYF | TGCGCCAGCAGTCGCAAGACTAACAACCGAGAGACCCAGTACTTC